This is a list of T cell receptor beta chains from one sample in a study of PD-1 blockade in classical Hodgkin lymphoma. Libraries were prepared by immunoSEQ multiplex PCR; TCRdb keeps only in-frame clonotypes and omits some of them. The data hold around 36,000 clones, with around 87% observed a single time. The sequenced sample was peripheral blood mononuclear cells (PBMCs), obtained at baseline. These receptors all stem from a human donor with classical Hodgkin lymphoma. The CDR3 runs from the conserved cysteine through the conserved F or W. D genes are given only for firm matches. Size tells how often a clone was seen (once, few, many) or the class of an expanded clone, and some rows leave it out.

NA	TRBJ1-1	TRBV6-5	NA	TGTGCCAGCAGTTGGGGGGCCCGCCCTGGGGCTGAAGCTTTCTTT	CASSWGARPGAEAFF
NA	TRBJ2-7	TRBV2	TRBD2	TGTGCCAGCAGTGAATTAATGGCGGGAGAGAACGAGCAGTACTTC	CASSELMAGENEQYF
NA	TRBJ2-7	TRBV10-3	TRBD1	TGTGCCATCAGTGTGGACAGGGGGCGCAACTACGAGCAGTACTTC	CAISVDRGRNYEQYF
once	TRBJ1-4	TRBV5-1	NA	TGCGCCAGCAGCTTGATGCCCGCAACTAATGAAAAACTGTTTTTT	CASSLMPATNEKLFF
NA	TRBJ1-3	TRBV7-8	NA	TGTGCCAGCAGCTTGGGAACCGGGACAAGATCTGGAAACACCATATATTTT	CASSLGTGTRSGNTIYF
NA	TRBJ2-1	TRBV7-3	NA	TGTGCCAGCAGCCTACGGGGCAATGAGCAGTTCTTC	CASSLRGNEQFF
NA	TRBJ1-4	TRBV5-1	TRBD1	TGCGCCAGCAGCGGGGGACAGGGTGCGACTAATGAAAAACTGTTTTTT	CASSGGQGATNEKLFF
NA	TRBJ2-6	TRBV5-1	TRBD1	TGCGCCAGCAGCCACAGGACAGGGGACTCCTCTGGGGCCAACGTCCTGACTTTC	CASSHRTGDSSGANVLTF
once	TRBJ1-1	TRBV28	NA	TGTGCCAGCAGTTCCTCTGGTAATATGAACACTGAAGCTTTCTTT	CASSSSGNMNTEAFF
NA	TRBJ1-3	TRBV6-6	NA	TGTGCCAGCAGTAAAGCCCCTCGAACCGCGAGCACCATATATTTT	CASSKAPRTASTIYF
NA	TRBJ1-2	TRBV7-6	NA	TGTGCCAGCAGCCCCATGCTCGAAAAGAGGGACAAGCGCTATGGCTACACCTTC	CASSPMLEKRDKRYGYTF
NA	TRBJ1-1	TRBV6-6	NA	TGTGCCAGCAGTCCTGAGCAGGGGACGTGGAACACTGAAGCTTTCTTT	CASSPEQGTWNTEAFF
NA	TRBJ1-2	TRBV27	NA	TGTGCCAGCAGTTTTCTAGTTCAGGGAGGCCCTAACTATGGCTACACCTTC	CASSFLVQGGPNYGYTF
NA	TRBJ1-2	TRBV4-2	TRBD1	TGTGCCAGCAGCCAGCCGACAGGGGACGGGTATGGCTACACCTTC	CASSQPTGDGYGYTF
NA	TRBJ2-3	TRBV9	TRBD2	TGTGCCAGCAGCTCAGGGACTAGCATGAGCACAGATACGCAGTATTTT	CASSSGTSMSTDTQYF
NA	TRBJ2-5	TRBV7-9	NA	TGTGCCAGCAGCTTATTGCCGGGGGTTAAGGAGACCCAGTACTTC	CASSLLPGVKETQYF
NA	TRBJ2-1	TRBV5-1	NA	TGCGCCAGCAGCTTGGAGGCGGGGAGCCACAATGAGCAGTTCTTC	CASSLEAGSHNEQFF
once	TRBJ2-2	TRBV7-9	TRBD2	TGTGCCAGCAGCTTTATAGCGGGGGGGCCGAACACCGGGGAGCTGTTTTTT	CASSFIAGGPNTGELFF
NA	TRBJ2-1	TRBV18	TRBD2	TGTGCCAGCTCACCACTGATAACTAGCGGGGGGTCTGAGCAGTTCTTC	CASSPLITSGGSEQFF
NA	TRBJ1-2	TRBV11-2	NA	TGTGCCAGCAGATTCATCGGGGAGGCTGGCTACACCTTC	CASRFIGEAGYTF
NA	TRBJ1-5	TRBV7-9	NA	TGTGCCAGCAGCTTAGATGGCCGGGGCAATCAGCCCCAGCATTTT	CASSLDGRGNQPQHF
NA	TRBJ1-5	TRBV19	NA	TGTGCCAGTAGTATCAGGTCCCAGAGGCCCCAGCATTTT	CASSIRSQRPQHF
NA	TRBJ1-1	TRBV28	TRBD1	TGTGCCAGCAGCCTTTTGACATCGGGACAGGGGAATTCCAACCGAGGTTTCTTT	CASSLLTSGQGNSNRGFF
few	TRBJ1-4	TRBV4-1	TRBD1	TGCGCCAGCAGCCAGGACAGGGGCGCAACTAATGAAAAACTGTTTTTT	CASSQDRGATNEKLFF
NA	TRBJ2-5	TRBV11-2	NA	TGTGCCAGCAGCTTTCGTAGGGCCTTCCAAGAGACCCAGTACTTC	CASSFRRAFQETQYF
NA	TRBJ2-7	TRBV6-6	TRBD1	TGTGCCAGCAGCCCCCGGGACAGGGTCTACGAGCAGTACTTC	CASSPRDRVYEQYF
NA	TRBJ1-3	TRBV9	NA	TGTGCCAGCACGGAGGGGGCTGGAAACACCATATATTTT	CASTEGAGNTIYF
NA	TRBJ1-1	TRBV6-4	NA	TGTGCCAGCAGTGACATCCTACAGGGTTTAGCTGAAGCTTTCTTT	CASSDILQGLAEAFF
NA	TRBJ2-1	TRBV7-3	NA	TGTGCCAGCAGCCCAACTGGGGTCTACAATGAGCAGTTCTTC	CASSPTGVYNEQFF
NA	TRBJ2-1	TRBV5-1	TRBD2	TGCGCCAGCAGCTTCGCCCGCCAGCGGGGTGCCAATGAGCAGTTCTTC	CASSFARQRGANEQFF
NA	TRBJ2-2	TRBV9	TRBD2	TGTGCCAGCAGCGTATTACTAGCGGACGGGGAGCTGTTTTTT	CASSVLLADGELFF
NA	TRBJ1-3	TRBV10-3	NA	TGTGCCATCAGGGACCGGGAGCGGGGGTCTGGAAACACCATATATTTT	CAIRDRERGSGNTIYF
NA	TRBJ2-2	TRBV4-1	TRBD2	TGCGCCAGCAGCCATGGCCTGGGAGTAGCGGGAGGGCGGAGGACCGGGGAGCTGTTTTTT	CASSHGLGVAGGRRTGELFF
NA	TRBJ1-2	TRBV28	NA	TGTGCCAGCAGGAGCCTAGAGGGGCAGGGCTACACCTTC	CASRSLEGQGYTF
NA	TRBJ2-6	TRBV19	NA	TGTGCCAGTAGTCCCGGGACCATGCAGAGGGCCAACGTCCTGACTTTC	CASSPGTMQRANVLTF
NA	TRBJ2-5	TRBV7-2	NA	TGTGCCAGCATCGTTTCCGGGACGCATGAAGAGGCCCAGTACTTC	CASIVSGTHEEAQYF
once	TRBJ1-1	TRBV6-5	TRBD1	TGTGCCAGCAGCGGCACAGGGGGAGGTGCTTTCTTT	CASSGTGGGAFF
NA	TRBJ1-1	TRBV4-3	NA	TGCGCCAGCAGCCAAGGGGGGGGCAGCTTGAACACTGAAGCTTTCTTT	CASSQGGGSLNTEAFF
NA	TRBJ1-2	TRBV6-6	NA	TGTGCCAGCAGTTTAGGACAGCTGGGATCCTATGGCTACACCTTC	CASSLGQLGSYGYTF
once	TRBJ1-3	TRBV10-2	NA	TGCGCCAGCAGTGAAACCCTCCGGAGGGACACCATATATTTT	CASSETLRRDTIYF
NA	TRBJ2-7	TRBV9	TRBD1	TGTGCCAGCAGCGTAGGACAGGGGGCAAGTGAGCAGTACTTC	CASSVGQGASEQYF
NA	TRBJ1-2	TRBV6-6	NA	TGTGCCAGCAGTTACTCGGGTCAGATTAACACCTTC	CASSYSGQINTF
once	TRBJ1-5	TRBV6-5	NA	TGTGCCAGCAGTTCCCGGGAAAATCAGCCCCAGCATTTT	CASSSRENQPQHF
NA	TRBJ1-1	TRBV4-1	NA	TGCGCCAGCAGCCAAGTTTACACGCCCGAAGCTTTCTTT	CASSQVYTPEAFF
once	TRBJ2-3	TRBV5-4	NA	TGTGCCAGCAGCTTGGCTAGCGTGTCTGGCCCAGATACGCAGTATTTT	CASSLASVSGPDTQYF
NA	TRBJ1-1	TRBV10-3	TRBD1	TGTGCCATCAGTCCAACAGGGGGCACTGAAGCTTTCTTT	CAISPTGGTEAFF
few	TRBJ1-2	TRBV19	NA	TGTGCCACCGCACGGCAGGGCCACTATGGCTACACCTTC	CATARQGHYGYTF